Shown below are 15 T cell receptor beta chains from a single sample sequenced in a study of T cells in narcolepsy. Profiled with immunoSEQ multiplex PCR; TCRdb holds only in-frame clones, not every one. The sample contains tens of thousands of clones, roughly three quarters of which appear only once. The source material was memory (CD45RA-) CD4+ T cells from blood. All receptors come from a human donor in good health.

This clone was seen a handful of times. V usage is TRBV7-9 and J usage is TRBJ1-1; a weak D match, TRBD1 (6 bases). This CDR3 is built from 15 residues. V lost 5 bases and J 3 bases, leaving 16 bases between the germline ends. Germline V gene sequence: CDR1 SEHNR, CDR2 FQNEAQ (reference sequence). The chain's CDR3 is CASSVQGGGDTEAFF. The CDR3 nucleotides read TGTGCCAGCAGCGTACAGGGAGGAGGGGACACTGAAGCTTTCTTT.

The chain joins TRBV6-5 to TRBJ1-1; D is perhaps TRBD1 (6 bases). Germline CDR1 is MNHEY and CDR2 is SVGAGI. This CDR3 is 15 amino acids long. V was pared by 8 bases and J by 3 bases, with 19 bases between. CDR3 nucleotide sequence: TGTGCCAGCCGATTACAGGGAGGTGTGGACACTGAAGCTTTCTTT. Its protein product is CASRLQGGVDTEAFF.

The rearrangement links TRBV7-3 to TRBJ2-7; D call uncertain. V lost 4 bases and J lost 6, with 13 bases in between. The CDR3 is 13 amino acids. Germline CDR1 reads SGHTA; CDR2 reads FQGTGA. The CDR3 loop reads CASSSTVGREQYF. CDR3 nucleotide sequence: TGTGCCAGCAGCTCCACGGTCGGCCGCGAGCAGTACTTC.

The chain has TRBV2 and TRBJ2-5, with no clear D. Germline V CDR1 and CDR2: SNHLY, FYNNEI. Between the trimmed V and J ends, which lost 6 bases and 5 bases, there was a span of 7 bases. This CDR3 has 11 residues. CDR3 region: CASSGLETQYF. In nucleotides, the CDR3 is TGTGCCAGCAGCGGTCTGGAGACCCAGTACTTC.

The V gene is TRBV19, the J gene TRBJ1-2, with D perhaps matching TRBD1 (5 bases). This CDR3 comprises 14 residues. With 7 bases removed from V and 2 bases from J, the gap between germline ends came to 14 bases. Germline V CDR1 and CDR2: LNHDA, SQIVND (reference sequence). CDR3 sequence: CASTQAGQNYGYTF. The CDR3 bases are TGTGCCAGTACCCAGGCAGGGCAGAACTATGGCTACACCTTC.

The chain uses TRBV27 and TRBJ1-3, with TRBD1 matching over 9 bases. CDR1 and CDR2 (germline): MNHEY, SMNVEV (reference sequence). The CDR3 sequence is 17 residues long. After removal of 6 bases from V and 0 bases from J, the junction contained 9 bases not matched to a gene. CDR3: CASRGDREGPSGNTIYF. Here the CDR3 DNA reads TGTGCCAGCAGGGGGGACAGGGAAGGGCCCTCTGGAAACACCATATATTTT.

The chain carries TRBV4-2 and TRBJ2-1; D ambiguous. Germline V gene sequence: CDR1 LGHNA, CDR2 YNFKEQ. V dropped 5 bases and J dropped 0 bases, with 14 bases sitting between them. There are 16 residues in the CDR3. The DNA of the CDR3 is TGTGCCAGCAGCTCTTTGGGCAGAAACTCCTACAATGAGCAGTTCTTC. Protein product: CASSSLGRNSYNEQFF.

V and J are TRBV4-1 and TRBJ2-3; no firm D call. V was trimmed by 6 bases and J by 0 bases, leaving 13 bases between them. The CDR3 spans 15 residues. Germline V CDR1 and CDR2: MGHRA, YSYEKL. CDR3 coding DNA: TGCGCCAGCAGACCCTCGAGTTCTAGCACAGATACGCAGTATTTT. This encodes CASRPSSSSTDTQYF.

V gene TRBV15 combines with J gene TRBJ1-4, with 10 bases lining up with TRBD1. The V segment lost 2 bases and the J segment 8 bases; nucleotides outside the gene matches: 11. The germline V gene encodes CDR1 LNHNV and CDR2 YYDKDF (reference sequence). This CDR3 region has 17 residues. Here the CDR3 reads CATSRLPGTGVSEKLFF. The CDR3 DNA follows: TGTGCCACCAGCAGACTCCCCGGGACAGGGGTTAGCGAAAAACTGTTTTTT.

J is TRBJ2-1 and V is TRBV5-1; D is perhaps TRBD2 (6 bases). The CDR3 is made up of 16 amino acids. The V end was cut by 1 base, the J end by 0 bases, with 11 bases between. The V gene's germline CDR1 is SGHRS and CDR2 YFSETQ. CDR3 sequence reads: CASSLQETSSYNEQFF. The CDR3 DNA is TGCGCCAGCAGCTTGCAAGAGACTAGCTCCTACAATGAGCAGTTCTTC.

The chain joins TRBV2 to TRBJ2-1; 7 bases align to TRBD1. This CDR3 has 14 amino acids. With V trimmed by 11 bases and J by 4 bases, 11 bases remained unmatched. Germline values: CDR1 SNHLY, CDR2 FYNNEI. The CDR3 here is CAGNTRDSYNEQFF. CDR3 bases: TGTGCCGGCAATACCCGGGACAGTTACAATGAGCAGTTCTTC. Looking up the rest from reference TRBV2 and TRBJ2-1 gives the full variable domain: EPEVTQTPSHQVTQMGQEVILRCVPISNHLYFYWYRQILGQKVEFLVSFYNNEISEKSEIFDDQFSVERPDGSNFTLKIRSTKLEDSAMYFCAGNTRDSYNEQFFGPGTRLTVL.

This chain joins TRBV12-5 and TRBJ1-1, with D possibly matching TRBD1 (6 bases). CDR1 is LGHNT and CDR2 is FRNRAP in the germline V gene. The CDR3 spans 13 residues. The V gene lost 6 bases and the J gene lost 5 bases, with 13 bases spanning the gap. The CDR3 DNA reads TGTGCTAGTGGCCGGAAGGGGGGAACTGAAGCTTTCTTT. Translating gives CASGRKGGTEAFF. Variable domain in full (rest from reference TRBV12-5 and TRBJ1-1): DARVTQTPRHKVTEMGQEVTMRCQPILGHNTVFWYRQTMMQGLELLAYFRNRAPLDDSGMPKDRFSAEMPDATLATLKIQPSEPRDSAVYFCASGRKGGTEAFFGQGTRLTVV.

The V call is TRBV30, the J call TRBJ1-4, with a tentative D call TRBD1 (5 bases). CDR3 length equals 14 residues. Deletions cut 2 bases from V and 3 bases from J, with 10 bases between. CDR1 and CDR2 (germline): GTSNPN, SVGIG (reference sequence). Here the CDR3 DNA reads TGTGCCTGGAGTTTTATGGGGGCTAATGAAAAACTGTTTTTT. It specifies CAWSFMGANEKLFF.

The chain combines TRBV6-1 with TRBJ1-5; 7 bases are shared with TRBD1. The CDR3 loop spans 14 amino acids. Germline V CDR1 and CDR2: MNHNS, SASEGT. The V and J ends lost 6 bases and 6 bases, in that order; junction bases with no gene match: 8. The CDR3 nucleotides read TGTGCCAGCAGAGAGACAGGGTCGGGTCAGCCCCAGCATTTT. Encoded protein: CASRETGSGQPQHF.

This sequence joins TRBV27 and TRBJ1-5; TRBD1 might be the D (5 bases). Trimming took 6 bases from V and 4 from J, leaving 7 bases between them. Germline V gene lookup returns CDR1 MNHEY and CDR2 SMNVEV (reference sequence). The CDR3 has 12 amino acids. The CDR3 region is CASSAGNQPQHF. For the CDR3, the DNA is TGTGCCAGCAGCGCAGGGAATCAGCCCCAGCATTTT.